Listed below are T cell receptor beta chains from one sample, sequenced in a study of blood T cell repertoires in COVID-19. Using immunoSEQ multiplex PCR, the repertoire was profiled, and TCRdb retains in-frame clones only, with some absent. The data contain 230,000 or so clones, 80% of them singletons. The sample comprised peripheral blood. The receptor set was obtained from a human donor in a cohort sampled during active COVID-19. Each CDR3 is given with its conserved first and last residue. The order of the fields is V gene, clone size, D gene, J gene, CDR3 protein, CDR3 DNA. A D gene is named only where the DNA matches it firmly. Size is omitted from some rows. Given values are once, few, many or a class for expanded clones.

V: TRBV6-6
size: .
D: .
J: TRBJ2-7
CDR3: CASSYSVTVPSYEQYF
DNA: TGTGCCAGCAGTTACTCGGTAACGGTCCCCTCCTACGAGCAGTACTTC

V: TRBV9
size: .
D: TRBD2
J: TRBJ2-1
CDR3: CASSVGGSGTNEQFF
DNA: TGTGCCAGCAGCGTAGGGGGTAGCGGGACAAATGAGCAGTTCTTC

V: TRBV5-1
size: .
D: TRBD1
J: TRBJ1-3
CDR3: CASSPETGSGNTIYF
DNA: TGCGCCAGCAGCCCGGAGACAGGGTCAGGAAACACCATATATTTT

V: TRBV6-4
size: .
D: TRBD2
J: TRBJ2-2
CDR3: CASSREGGYTGELFF
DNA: TGTGCCAGCAGCAGAGAGGGAGGGTACACCGGGGAGCTGTTTTTT

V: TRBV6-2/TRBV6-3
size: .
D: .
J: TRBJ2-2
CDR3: CASSPRTANTGELFF
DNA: TGTGCCAGCAGCCCTCGGACAGCAAACACCGGGGAGCTGTTTTTT

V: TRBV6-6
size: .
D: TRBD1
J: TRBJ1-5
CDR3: CASSYVQGAQGQPQHF
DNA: TGTGCCAGCAGTTACGTACAGGGGGCGCAGGGTCAGCCCCAGCATTTT

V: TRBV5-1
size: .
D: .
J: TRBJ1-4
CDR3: CASSYEGRGNEKLFF
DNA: TGCGCCAGCAGTTACGAAGGGAGAGGTAATGAAAAACTGTTTTTT

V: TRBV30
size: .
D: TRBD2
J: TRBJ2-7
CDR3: CAWTGTSRVYEQYF
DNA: TGTGCCTGGACCGGGACTAGCAGGGTCTACGAGCAGTACTTC

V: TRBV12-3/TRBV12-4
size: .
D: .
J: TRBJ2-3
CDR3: CAQIRRGPDTQYF
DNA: TGTGCCCAGATTCGGCGGGGCCCAGATACGCAGTATTTT

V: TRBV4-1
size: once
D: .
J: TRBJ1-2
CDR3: CASSQGGLNYGYTF
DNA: TGCGCCAGCAGCCAAGGGGGACTCAACTATGGCTACACCTTC

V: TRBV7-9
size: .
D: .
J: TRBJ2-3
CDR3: CASRIMGHGTDTQYF
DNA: TGTGCCAGCAGAATTATGGGGCACGGCACAGATACGCAGTATTTT

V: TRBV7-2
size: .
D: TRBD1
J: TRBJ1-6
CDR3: CASSLRDRNNSPLHF
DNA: TGTGCCAGCAGCCTCCGGGACAGAAATAATTCACCCCTCCACTTT

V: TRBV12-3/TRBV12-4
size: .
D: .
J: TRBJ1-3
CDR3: CASSSHRDDTIYF
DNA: TGTGCCAGCAGTTCGCACAGGGACGACACCATATATTTT

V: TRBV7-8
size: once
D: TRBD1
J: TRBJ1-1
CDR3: CASSLAPSWDRNTEAFF
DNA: TGTGCCAGCAGCTTAGCGCCATCTTGGGACAGGAACACTGAAGCTTTCTTT

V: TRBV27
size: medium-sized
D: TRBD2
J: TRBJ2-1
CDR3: CASTSEGLAVNEQFF
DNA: TGTGCCAGCACTTCCGAGGGACTAGCTGTAAATGAGCAGTTCTTC

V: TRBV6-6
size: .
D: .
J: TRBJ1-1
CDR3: CASTPPHGRNTEAFF
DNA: TGTGCCAGCACCCCTCCCCACGGGAGGAACACTGAAGCTTTCTTT

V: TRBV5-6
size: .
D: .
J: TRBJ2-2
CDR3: CASSLGGRGDTGELFF
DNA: TGTGCCAGCAGCTTGGGAGGCAGGGGGGACACCGGGGAGCTGTTTTTT

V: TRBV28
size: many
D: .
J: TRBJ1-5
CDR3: CASSPEQGSGNQPQHF
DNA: TGTGCCAGCAGCCCTGAACAGGGAAGTGGCAATCAGCCCCAGCATTTT

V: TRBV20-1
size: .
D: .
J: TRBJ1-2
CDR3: CSAQEGGYTF
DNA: TGCAGTGCCCAGGAGGGGGGCTACACCTTC

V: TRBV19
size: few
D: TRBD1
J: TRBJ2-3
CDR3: CASRTGGLTDTQYF
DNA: TGTGCCAGTAGAACAGGGGGCCTCACAGATACGCAGTATTTT

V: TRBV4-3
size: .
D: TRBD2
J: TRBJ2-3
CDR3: CASSQDAGSGTETDTQYF
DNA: TGCGCCAGCAGCCAAGATGCAGGTAGCGGGACGGAAACAGATACGCAGTATTTT

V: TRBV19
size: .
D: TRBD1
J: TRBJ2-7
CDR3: CASSTPGTGALKQYF
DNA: TGTGCCAGTAGTACTCCAGGGACAGGGGCCCTGAAGCAGTACTTC

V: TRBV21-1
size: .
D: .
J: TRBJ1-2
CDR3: CATQENGFLANYGYTF
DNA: TGTGCCACACAGGAAAATGGGTTTTTAGCTAACTATGGCTACACCTTC

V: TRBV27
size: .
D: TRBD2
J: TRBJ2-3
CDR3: CASSLAGRGTDTQYF
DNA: TGTGCCAGCAGTCTAGCGGGACGGGGCACAGATACGCAGTATTTT

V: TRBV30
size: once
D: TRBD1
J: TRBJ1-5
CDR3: CALSTGGQPQHF
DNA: TGTGCCTTGTCTACAGGGGGTCAGCCCCAGCATTTT

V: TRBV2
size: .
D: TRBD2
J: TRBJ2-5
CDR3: CASKERERGQETQYF
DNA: TGTGCCAGCAAGGAGCGGGAGCGGGGCCAAGAGACCCAGTACTTC

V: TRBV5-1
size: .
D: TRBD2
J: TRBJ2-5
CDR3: CASSLLGTSGSETQYF
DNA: TGCGCCAGCAGCTTGCTCGGGACTAGCGGGAGCGAGACCCAGTACTTC

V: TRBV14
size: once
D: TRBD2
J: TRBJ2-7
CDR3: CASSPTSGRAGSYEQYF
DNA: TGTGCCAGCAGCCCGACTAGCGGGAGGGCCGGTTCCTACGAGCAGTACTTC

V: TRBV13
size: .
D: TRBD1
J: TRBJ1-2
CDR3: CASSVIRGQDGYTF
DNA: TGTGCCAGCAGCGTGATCAGGGGGCAGGATGGCTACACCTTC

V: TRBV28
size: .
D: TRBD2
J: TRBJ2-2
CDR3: CASSLWIAGGPTGELFF
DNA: TGTGCCAGCAGTTTATGGATAGCGGGAGGGCCCACCGGGGAGCTGTTTTTT

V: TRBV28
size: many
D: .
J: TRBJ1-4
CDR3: CATLGGDLREKLFF
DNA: TGTGCCACTCTGGGGGGGGATCTTCGGGAAAAACTGTTTTTT

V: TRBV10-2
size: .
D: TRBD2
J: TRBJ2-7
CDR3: CASSEGTSGTYEQYF
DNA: TGCGCCAGCAGTGAAGGGACTAGCGGTACCTACGAGCAGTACTTC

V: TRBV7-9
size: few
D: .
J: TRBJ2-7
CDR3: CASSFGDGEQYF
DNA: TGTGCCAGCAGCTTCGGAGACGGCGAGCAGTACTTC

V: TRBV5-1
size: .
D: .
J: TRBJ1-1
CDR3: CASSLTVPMNTEAFF
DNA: TGCGCCAGCAGCTTGACAGTGCCGATGAACACTGAAGCTTTCTTT

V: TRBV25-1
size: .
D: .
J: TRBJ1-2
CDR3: CATGGAMGGYTF
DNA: TGTGCCACCGGGGGGGCGATGGGAGGCTACACCTTC

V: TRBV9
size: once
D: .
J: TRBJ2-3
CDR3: CASSVDGGDTQYF
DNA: TGTGCCAGCAGCGTAGACGGAGGAGATACGCAGTATTTT

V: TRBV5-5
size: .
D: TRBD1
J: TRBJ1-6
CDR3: CASSLEGTGGSPLHF
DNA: TGTGCCAGCAGCTTGGAAGGGACAGGGGGTTCACCCCTCCACTTT

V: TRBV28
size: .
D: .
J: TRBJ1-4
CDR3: CASTHLGGLDEKLFF
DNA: TGTGCCAGCACCCATCTCGGGGGTTTGGATGAAAAACTGTTTTTT

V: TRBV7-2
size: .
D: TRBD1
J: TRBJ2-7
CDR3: CASSLDPTGVSYEQYF
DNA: TGTGCCAGCAGCTTGGACCCGACAGGGGTCTCCTACGAGCAGTACTTC

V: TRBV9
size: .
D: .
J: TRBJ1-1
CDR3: CASSLGRNTEAFF
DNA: TGTGCCAGCAGCTTGGGGAGGAACACTGAAGCTTTCTTT

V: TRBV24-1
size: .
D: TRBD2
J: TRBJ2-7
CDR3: CATSDFGSGSNEQYF
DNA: TGTGCCACCAGTGATTTCGGTAGCGGGTCCAACGAGCAGTACTTC

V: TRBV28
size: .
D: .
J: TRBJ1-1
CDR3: CASTPQGYRNTEAFF
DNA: TGTGCCAGCACACCCCAGGGGTATCGGAACACTGAAGCTTTCTTT

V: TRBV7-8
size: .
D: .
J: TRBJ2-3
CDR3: CASSLSTISTDTQYF
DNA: TGTGCCAGCAGCTTGTCAACTATTAGCACAGATACGCAGTATTTT

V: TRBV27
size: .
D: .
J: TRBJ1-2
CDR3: CASRGVPQSNYGYTF
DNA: TGTGCCAGCAGAGGAGTCCCCCAGAGCAACTATGGCTACACCTTC

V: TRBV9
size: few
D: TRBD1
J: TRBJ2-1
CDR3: CASSSPTGVNGRLGNEQFF
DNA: TGTGCCAGCAGCTCGCCGACAGGGGTGAACGGGAGATTGGGCAATGAGCAGTTCTTC

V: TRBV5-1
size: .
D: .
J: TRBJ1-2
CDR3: CASSKGDGNYGYTF
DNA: TGCGCCAGCAGCAAGGGGGACGGTAACTATGGCTACACCTTC

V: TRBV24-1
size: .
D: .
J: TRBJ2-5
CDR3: CATSEGGGVETQYF
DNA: TGTGCCACCAGTGAAGGGGGGGGAGTAGAGACCCAGTACTTC

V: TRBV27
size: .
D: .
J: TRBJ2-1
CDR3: CASSPWGVYNEQFF
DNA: TGTGCCAGCAGTCCCTGGGGGGTCTACAATGAGCAGTTCTTC

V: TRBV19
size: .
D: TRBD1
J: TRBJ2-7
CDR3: CASSMVQGAVYEQYF
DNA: TGTGCCAGTAGTATGGTCCAGGGGGCAGTTTACGAGCAGTACTTC

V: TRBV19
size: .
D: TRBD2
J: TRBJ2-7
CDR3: CASSMTSGSLREQYF
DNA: TGTGCCAGTAGTATGACTAGCGGGAGTCTGAGAGAGCAGTACTTC

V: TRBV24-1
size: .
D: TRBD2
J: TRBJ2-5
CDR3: CATSDRLAGETQYF
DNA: TGTGCCACCAGTGACAGACTAGCGGGAGAGACCCAGTACTTC

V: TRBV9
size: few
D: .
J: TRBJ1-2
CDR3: CASSVAAGPLSLNYGYTF
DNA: TGTGCCAGCAGCGTAGCGGCAGGGCCCCTTTCGCTTAACTATGGCTACACCTTC